Listed below are T cell receptor beta chains from one sample, sequenced in a study of CD8 T cells in Susac syndrome. TCRdb reprocessed the immunoSEQ multiplex PCR reads with MiXCR, giving one entry per CDR3 protein. This table has some 160,000 distinct CDR3 sequences, approximately 95% appearing once. The sequencing sample was made of CD8+ T cells from PBMCs. The receptors derive from a human donor with multiple sclerosis. Each CDR3 is given with its conserved first and last residue. A D gene is named only where the DNA matches it firmly. Some rows mark clone size as missing; the rest say once, few, many or name a class of expanded clone.

v_call	clone_size	d_call	j_call	cdr3_nt	cdr3_aa
TRBV19	NA	NA	TRBJ2-2	TGTGCCAGTAGTGGCGGCGGGGAGCTGTTTTTT	CASSGGGELFF
TRBV20-1	NA	NA	TRBJ2-2	TGCAGTGCTAGAGATGACCAGCGGAACACCGGGGAGCTGTTTTTT	CSARDDQRNTGELFF
TRBV20-1	NA	NA	TRBJ1-1	TGCAGTGCTAGAGACACACCCCTTAACACTGAAGCTTTCTTT	CSARDTPLNTEAFF
TRBV7-9	NA	TRBD1	TRBJ1-1	TGTGCCAGCAGCCTGGAGACAGGGCGGCTGACTGAAGCTTTCTTT	CASSLETGRLTEAFF
TRBV4-1	once	NA	TRBJ2-7	TGCGCCAGCAGCCAAGGCGGCGACAGCCTCCGCGAGCAGTACTTC	CASSQGGDSLREQYF
TRBV7-9	NA	TRBD1	TRBJ2-1	TGTGCCAGCAGCATCGGACAGGGTGAGAGTGAGCAGTTCTTC	CASSIGQGESEQFF
TRBV21-1	NA	NA	TRBJ2-1	TGTGCCAGCAGGTTCCCAAGTGGGCCGAAGGGGTACAATGAGCAGTTCTTC	CASRFPSGPKGYNEQFF
TRBV3-1	NA	NA	TRBJ1-2	TGTGCCAGCAGCCAAGAACGGGTTTTTGGCTACACCTTC	CASSQERVFGYTF
TRBV12-3/TRBV12-4	NA	NA	TRBJ1-2	TGTGCCAGCAGTTCCCCACGGGGAAATGGCTACACCTTC	CASSSPRGNGYTF
TRBV25-1	NA	TRBD2	TRBJ2-7	TGTGCCAGCAGTGATTGGGCGGGGGGACCCTACGAGCAGTACTTC	CASSDWAGGPYEQYF
TRBV29-1	once	TRBD2	TRBJ2-3	TGCAGCGTTGGACTAGCGGGAGACACCACAGATACGCAGTATTTT	CSVGLAGDTTDTQYF
TRBV20-1	NA	NA	TRBJ2-7	TGCAGTGCTAGAGATCGTGCGGGGCCCAGCTACGAGCAGTACTTC	CSARDRAGPSYEQYF
TRBV27	NA	NA	TRBJ2-3	TGTGCCAGCATGGGACTGGAGTATACGCAGTATTTT	CASMGLEYTQYF
TRBV15	NA	NA	TRBJ1-2	TGTGCCACCAGCGTTCAAACTTCCTATGGCTACACCTTC	CATSVQTSYGYTF
TRBV15	NA	NA	TRBJ1-4	TGTGCCACCACTTTGGACAGAACAACTAATGAAAAACTGTTTTTT	CATTLDRTTNEKLFF
TRBV3-1	NA	TRBD2	TRBJ2-3	TGTGCCAGCAGCCCCGGACTAGCCAGAGATACGCAGTATTTT	CASSPGLARDTQYF
TRBV5-1	NA	NA	TRBJ2-2	TGCGCCAGCCACCCTCGGGGACCGAACACCGGGGAGCTGTTTTTT	CASHPRGPNTGELFF
TRBV30	NA	NA	TRBJ2-5	TGTGCCTGGAGTCCCCCTCCAGGGCAGGGGGAGACCCAGTACTTC	CAWSPPPGQGETQYF
TRBV29-1	NA	TRBD2	TRBJ2-7	TGCAGCGTTCCCGGGACTAGCATCAACGAGCAGTACTTC	CSVPGTSINEQYF
TRBV7-8	NA	NA	TRBJ2-1	TGTGCCAGCAGCTTAAGAGGCTCACCCCTCAATGAGCAGTTCTTC	CASSLRGSPLNEQFF
TRBV12-3/TRBV12-4	NA	TRBD1	TRBJ2-3	TGTGCCAGCAGTAGCCGGAGACAGGGCACCACAGATACGCAGTATTTT	CASSSRRQGTTDTQYF
TRBV6-1	NA	NA	TRBJ2-1	TGTGCCAGCAGTTATAGGGAACGTGAGCAGTTCTTC	CASSYREREQFF
TRBV6-5	once	NA	TRBJ2-3	TGTGCCAGCAGTTACTCGGGACGGGGCACAGATACGCAGTATTTT	CASSYSGRGTDTQYF
TRBV12-3/TRBV12-4	NA	NA	TRBJ2-7	TGTGCCAGCAGTCCCACCAGGGGACCCGAGCAGTACTTC	CASSPTRGPEQYF